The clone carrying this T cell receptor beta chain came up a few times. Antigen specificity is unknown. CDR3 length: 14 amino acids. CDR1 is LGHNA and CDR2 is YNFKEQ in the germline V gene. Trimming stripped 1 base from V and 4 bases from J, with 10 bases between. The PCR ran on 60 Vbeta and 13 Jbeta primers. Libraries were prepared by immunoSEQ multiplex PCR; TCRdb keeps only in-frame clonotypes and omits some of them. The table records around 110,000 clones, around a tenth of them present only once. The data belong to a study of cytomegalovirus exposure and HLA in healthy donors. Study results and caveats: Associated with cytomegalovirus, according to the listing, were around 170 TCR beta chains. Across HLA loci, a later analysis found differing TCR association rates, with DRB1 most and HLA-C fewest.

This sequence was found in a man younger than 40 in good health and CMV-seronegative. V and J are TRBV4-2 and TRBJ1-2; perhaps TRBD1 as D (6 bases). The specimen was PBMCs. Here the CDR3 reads CASSQGTGRYGYTF. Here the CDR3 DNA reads TGTGCCAGCAGCCAAGGTACAGGGCGCTATGGCTACACCTTC.